This T cell receptor beta chain originates from a study of sequential checkpoint blockade in melanoma. Study-level background: Each arm's sequence ended with maintenance nivolumab.

Treatment: randomized to nivolumab then ipilimumab (arm A) or the reverse (arm B). The CDR3 spans 16 residues. The germline V gene encodes CDR1 LNHDA and CDR2 SQIVND (reference sequence). J lost 4 bases, V lost 4 bases, and 10 bases had no gene match. Assay: immunoSEQ multiplex PCR; the TCRdb copy retains only in-frame clones and omits some. Here the sample spans some 6,000 clones, roughly 85% being singletons. This clone appeared once. The source of this sequence is a human donor with melanoma. The material was CD8+ T cells sorted from blood (inferred from file names), obtained from a patient given nivolumab and ipilimumab in sequence. The chain has TRBV19 and TRBJ1-2, with 9 bases matching TRBD1. CDR3 sequence (DNA): TGTGCCAGTAGTACTCCTCCGGACAGGGGCGTCTATGGCTACACCTTC. It codes for CASSTPPDRGVYGYTF.